This T cell receptor beta chain was documented in a study of blood T cell repertoires in COVID-19. Overall study: In each case, the material was cDNA or gDNA derived from T cells, B-cell-depleted T cells, or PBMCs.

Germline V gene data show CDR1 as MNHEY and CDR2 as SMNVEV (reference sequence). Between the trimmed V and J ends, which lost 3 bases and 6 bases, there was a span of 9 bases. CDR3 length: 14 amino acids. Per the original data handling: Quantification of nucleated cells was approximated via reference gene primer amplification. Only in-frame clones appear in the TCRdb table, and some are missing; sequencing was by immunoSEQ multiplex PCR. That table is the source of V, J and clone size, and D and trimming were worked out from the DNA. The repertoire holds about 180,000 clones, approximately 85% seen once, with about 10% in the top ten.

The gene calls are TRBV27 and TRBJ1-6, with TRBD1 as a possible D gene (5 bases). The source of this sequence is a human donor with active or convalescent COVID-19. The donor label of this sample is uncertain. Sequencing input: peripheral blood. Here the CDR3 reads CASSFDSTNSPLHF. CDR3 nucleotide sequence: TGTGCCAGCAGTTTTGACAGCACTAATTCACCCCTCCACTTT.